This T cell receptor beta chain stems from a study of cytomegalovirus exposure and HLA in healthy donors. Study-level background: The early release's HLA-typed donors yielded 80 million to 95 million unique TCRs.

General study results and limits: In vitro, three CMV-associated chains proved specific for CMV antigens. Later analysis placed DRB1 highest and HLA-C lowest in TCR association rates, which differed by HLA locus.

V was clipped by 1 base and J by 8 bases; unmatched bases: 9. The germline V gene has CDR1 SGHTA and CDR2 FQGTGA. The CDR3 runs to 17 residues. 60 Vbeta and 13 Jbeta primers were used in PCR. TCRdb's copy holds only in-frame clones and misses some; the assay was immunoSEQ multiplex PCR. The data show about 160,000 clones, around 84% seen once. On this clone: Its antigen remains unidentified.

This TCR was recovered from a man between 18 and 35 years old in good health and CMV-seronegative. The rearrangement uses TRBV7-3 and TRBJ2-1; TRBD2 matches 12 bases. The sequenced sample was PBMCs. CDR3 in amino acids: CASSLMASGGAGDEQFF. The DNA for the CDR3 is TGTGCCAGCAGCTTAATGGCTAGCGGGGGGGCTGGCGATGAGCAGTTCTTC. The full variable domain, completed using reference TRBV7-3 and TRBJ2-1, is GAGVSQTPSNKVTEKGKYVELRCDPISGHTALYWYRQSLGQGPEFLIYFQGTGAADDSGLPNDRFFAVRPEGSVSTLKIQRTERGDSAVYLCASSLMASGGAGDEQFFGPGTRLTVL.